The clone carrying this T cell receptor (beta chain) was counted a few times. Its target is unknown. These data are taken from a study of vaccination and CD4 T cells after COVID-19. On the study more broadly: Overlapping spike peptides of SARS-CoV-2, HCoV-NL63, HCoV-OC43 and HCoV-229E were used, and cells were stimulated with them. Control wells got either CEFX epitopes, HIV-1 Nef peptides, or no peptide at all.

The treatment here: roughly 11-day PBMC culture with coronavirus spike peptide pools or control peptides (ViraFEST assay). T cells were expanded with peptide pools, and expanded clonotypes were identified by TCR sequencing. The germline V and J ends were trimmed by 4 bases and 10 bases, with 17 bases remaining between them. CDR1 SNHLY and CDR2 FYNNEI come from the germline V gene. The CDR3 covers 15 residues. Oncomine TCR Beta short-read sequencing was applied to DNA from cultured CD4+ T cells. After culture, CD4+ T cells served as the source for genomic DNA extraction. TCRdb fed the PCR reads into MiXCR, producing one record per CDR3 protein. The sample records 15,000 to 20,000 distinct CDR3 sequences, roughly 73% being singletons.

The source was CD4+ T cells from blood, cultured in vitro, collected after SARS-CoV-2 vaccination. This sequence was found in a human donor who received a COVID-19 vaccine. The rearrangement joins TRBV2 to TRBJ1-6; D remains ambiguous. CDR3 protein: CASSVRPGSGSPLHF. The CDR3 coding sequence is TGTGCCAGCAGTGTTCGACCGGGGAGCGGCTCACCCCTCCACTTT.